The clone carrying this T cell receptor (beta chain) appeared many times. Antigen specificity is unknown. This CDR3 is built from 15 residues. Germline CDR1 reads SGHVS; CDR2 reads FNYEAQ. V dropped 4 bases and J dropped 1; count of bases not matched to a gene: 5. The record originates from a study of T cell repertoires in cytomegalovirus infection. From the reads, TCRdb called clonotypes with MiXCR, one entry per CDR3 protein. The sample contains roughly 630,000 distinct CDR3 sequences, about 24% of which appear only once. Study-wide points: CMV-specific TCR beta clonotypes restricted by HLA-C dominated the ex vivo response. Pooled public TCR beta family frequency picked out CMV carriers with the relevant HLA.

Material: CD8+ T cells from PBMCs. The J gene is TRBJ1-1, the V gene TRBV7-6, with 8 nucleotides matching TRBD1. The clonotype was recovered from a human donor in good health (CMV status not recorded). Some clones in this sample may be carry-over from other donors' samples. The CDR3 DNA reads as TGTGCCAGCAGCTCCGGACAGGGTGGGAACACTGAAGCTTTCTTT. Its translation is CASSSGQGGNTEAFF. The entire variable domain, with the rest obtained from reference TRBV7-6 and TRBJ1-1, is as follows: GAGVSQSPRYKVTKRGQDVALRCDPISGHVSLYWYRQALGQGPEFLTYFNYEAQQDKSGLPNDRFSAERPEGSISTLTIQRTEQRDSAMYRCASSSGQGGNTEAFFGQGTRLTVV.